This passage covers 2 T cell receptor beta chains from one sample sequenced in a study of blood T cell repertoires in COVID-19. The assay was immunoSEQ multiplex PCR, and TCRdb's table has in-frame clones only and misses some. In the table there are 390,000 or so clones, 80% to 90% of which are singletons. Source material: PBMCs or T cells enriched from blood (not recorded which). The receptors were gathered from a man aged 18-30 years who had recovered from COVID-19.

The chain combines TRBV9 with TRBJ2-7, with a possible D match to TRBD1 (6 bases). Germline values: CDR1 SGDLS, CDR2 YYNGEE. There are 14 residues in the CDR3. Trimming removed 4 bases at V and 2 bases at J, with 13 bases between. The CDR3 DNA is TGTGCCAGCAGCCCTGCCGCAGGGGCCTACGAGCAGTACTTC. Residues: CASSPAAGAYEQYF. The full variable domain, its missing parts supplied by reference TRBV9 and TRBJ2-7, is DSGVTQTPKHLITATGQRVTLRCSPRSGDLSVYWYQQSLDQGLQFLIQYYNGEERAKGNILERFSAQQFPDLHSELNLSSLELGDSALYFCASSPAAGAYEQYFGPGTRLTVT.

V usage is TRBV5-4 and J usage is TRBJ2-2, with TRBD1 matching over 8 bases. This CDR3 spans 16 amino acids. Trimming took 4 bases from V and 7 from J; bases not matched to a gene: 12. CDR1 is SGHNT, CDR2 YYREEE, per germline (reference sequence). As DNA, the CDR3 is TGTGCCAGCAGCGTTCAGGTCCCCAGGGGGCACGGGGAGCTGTTTTTT. Translating gives CASSVQVPRGHGELFF.